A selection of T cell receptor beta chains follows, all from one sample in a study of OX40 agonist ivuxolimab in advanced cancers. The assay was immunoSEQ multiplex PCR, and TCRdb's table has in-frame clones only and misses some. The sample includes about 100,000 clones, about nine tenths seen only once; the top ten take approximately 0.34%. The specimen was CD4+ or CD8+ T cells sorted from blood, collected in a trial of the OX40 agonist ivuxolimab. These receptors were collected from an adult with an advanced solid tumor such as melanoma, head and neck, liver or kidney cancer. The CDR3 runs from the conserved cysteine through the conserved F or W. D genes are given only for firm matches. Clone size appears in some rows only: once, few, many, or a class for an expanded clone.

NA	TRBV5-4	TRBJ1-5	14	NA	TGTGCCAGCAGCTCAAAGGGGAGCAATCAGCCCCAGCATTTT	CASSSKGSNQPQHF
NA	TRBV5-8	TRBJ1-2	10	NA	TGTGCCAGCAGCTTGCACGGCTACACCTTC	CASSLHGYTF
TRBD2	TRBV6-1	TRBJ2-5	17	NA	TGTGCCAGCAGTGAAGTTAGGTCTAGCGGGAGAGGGGAGACCCAGTACTTC	CASSEVRSSGRGETQYF
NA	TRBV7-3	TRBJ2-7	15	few	TGTGCCAGCAGCCCCACCGGGACGGGACGCTACGAGCAGTACTTC	CASSPTGTGRYEQYF
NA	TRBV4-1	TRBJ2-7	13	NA	TGCGCCAGCAGCCAAGGGGTAGATTACGAGCAGTACTTC	CASSQGVDYEQYF
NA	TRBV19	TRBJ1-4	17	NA	TGTGCCAGTAGTTCTCTGGCAGCGAAACTTCGGAATGAAAAACTGTTTTTT	CASSSLAAKLRNEKLFF
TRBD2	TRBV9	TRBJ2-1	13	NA	TGTGCCAGCAGCAGGCTAGCGGGAAATGAGCAGTTCTTC	CASSRLAGNEQFF
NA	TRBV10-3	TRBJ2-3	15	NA	TGTGCCATCAGTGAGTGGGAAACGGGCACAGATACGCAGTATTTT	CAISEWETGTDTQYF
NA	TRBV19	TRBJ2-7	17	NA	TGTGCCAGTAGTCCCTCTTCGGGGGCTAGCGGATCCTACGAGCAGTACTTC	CASSPSSGASGSYEQYF
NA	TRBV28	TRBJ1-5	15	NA	TGTGCCAGCAGTTTAGGCGGAGGGGGGGTGCCGCCCCAGCATTTT	CASSLGGGGVPPQHF
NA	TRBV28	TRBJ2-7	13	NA	TGTGCCAGCAGTAGCGGGCCGTCCTACGAGCAGTACTTC	CASSSGPSYEQYF
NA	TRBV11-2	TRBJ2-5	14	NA	TGTGCCAGCAGCTCTGGACCCTTCATCGAGACCCAGTACTTC	CASSSGPFIETQYF
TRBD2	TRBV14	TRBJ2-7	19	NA	TGTGCCAGCAGCCACTCCGACACCAGGATGGGCGGGAGGGCCCTCGAGCAGTACTTC	CASSHSDTRMGGRALEQYF
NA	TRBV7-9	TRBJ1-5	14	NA	TGTGCCAGCAGCTTAGGCCAAGGCAATCAGCCCCAGCATTTT	CASSLGQGNQPQHF
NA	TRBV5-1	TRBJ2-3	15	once	TGCGCCAGCAGCTTGATGGGGGCCGGCACAGATACGCAGTATTTT	CASSLMGAGTDTQYF
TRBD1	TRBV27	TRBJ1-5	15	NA	TGTGCCAGCAGTTTCAGACAGGGCCCGAATCAGCCCCAGCATTTT	CASSFRQGPNQPQHF
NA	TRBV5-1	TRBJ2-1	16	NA	TGCGCCAGCAGCTTGGCCGGTGGGAGCTCCTACAATGAGCAGTTCTTC	CASSLAGGSSYNEQFF
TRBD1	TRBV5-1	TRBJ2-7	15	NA	TGCGCCAGCAGGGTCGGGGACAGGGAGATGGGCGAGCAGTACTTC	CASRVGDREMGEQYF
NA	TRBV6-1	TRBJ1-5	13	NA	TGTGCCAGCATGAGGGCCAGCAATCAGCCCCAGCATTTT	CASMRASNQPQHF
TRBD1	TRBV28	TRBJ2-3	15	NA	TGTGCCAGCAGTTCTCCGGACAGGGGGCCAGATACGCAGTATTTT	CASSSPDRGPDTQYF
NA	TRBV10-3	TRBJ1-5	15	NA	TGTGCCATCAGTGAAGTCGGGGGGCGGGATCAGCCCCAGCATTTT	CAISEVGGRDQPQHF
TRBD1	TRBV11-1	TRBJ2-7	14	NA	TGTGCCAGCAGCTTGCAGGGGGCGCAGGACGAGCAGTACTTC	CASSLQGAQDEQYF
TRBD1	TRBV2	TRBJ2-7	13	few	TGTGCCAGCAGTGAACTGACAGGGGATGAGCAGTACTTC	CASSELTGDEQYF
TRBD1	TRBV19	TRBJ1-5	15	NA	TGTGCCAGTAGTCCACGACAGGGTGGTGGTCAGCCCCAGCATTTT	CASSPRQGGGQPQHF
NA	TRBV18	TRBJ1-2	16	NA	TGTGCCAGCTCACCGTCACGAGACAGTGCTAACTATGGCTACACCTTC	CASSPSRDSANYGYTF
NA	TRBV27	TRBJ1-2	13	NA	TGTGCCAGCAGTCTCCGACGGGGCTATGGCTACACCTTC	CASSLRRGYGYTF
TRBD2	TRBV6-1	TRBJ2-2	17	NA	TGTGCCAGCAGTGAAGGGGTGTCGGGAGGGAACACCGGGGAGCTGTTTTTT	CASSEGVSGGNTGELFF
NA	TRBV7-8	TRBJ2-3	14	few	TGTGCCAGCAGCGACCGGCGCACAACAGATACGCAGTATTTT	CASSDRRTTDTQYF
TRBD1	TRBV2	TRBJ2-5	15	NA	TGTGCCAGCAGTGAACCGACAGGGGGCTGGGAGACCCAGTACTTC	CASSEPTGGWETQYF
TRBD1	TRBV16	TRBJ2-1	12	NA	TGTGCCAGCAGCCAGAGACAGGGAGCAGGGTTCTTC	CASSQRQGAGFF
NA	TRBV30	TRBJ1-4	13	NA	TGTGCCTGGAGTCGCAGACTGGGCGAAAAACTGTTTTTT	CAWSRRLGEKLFF
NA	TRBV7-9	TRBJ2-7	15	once	TGTGCCAGCAGCGCATCCGGGACGAAAGCCTACGAGCAGTACTTC	CASSASGTKAYEQYF
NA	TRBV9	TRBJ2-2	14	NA	TGTGCCAGCAGGCGGAACGGAAACACCGGGGAGCTGTTTTTT	CASRRNGNTGELFF
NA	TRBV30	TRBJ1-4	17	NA	TGTGCCTGGAGTCCAGGAGGTACTTTCCTTTCTAATGAAAAACTGTTTTTT	CAWSPGGTFLSNEKLFF
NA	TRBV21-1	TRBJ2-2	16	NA	TGTGCCAGCAGCAAAGTTCCTAGCTACATCGGCGGGGAGCTGTTTTTT	CASSKVPSYIGGELFF
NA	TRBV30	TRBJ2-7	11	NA	TGTGCCTGGAGTGCCCAGGGAGTTGAGTACTTC	CAWSAQGVEYF
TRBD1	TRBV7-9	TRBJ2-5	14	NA	TGTGCCAGCAGCCTTACAGGGGGCCAAGAGACCCAGTACTTC	CASSLTGGQETQYF
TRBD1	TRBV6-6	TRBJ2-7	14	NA	TGTGCCAGCAGAAGGGACAGGGTGTCCTACGAGCAGTACTTC	CASRRDRVSYEQYF
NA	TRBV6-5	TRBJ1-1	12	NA	TGTGCCAGCAGTCCGACCGCGGGACGGGCTTTCTTT	CASSPTAGRAFF
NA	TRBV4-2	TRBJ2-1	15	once	TGTGCCAGCAGCCCCACTCCTAACTCCTACAATGAGCAGTTCTTC	CASSPTPNSYNEQFF
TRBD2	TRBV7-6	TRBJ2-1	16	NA	TGTGCCAGCAGCTACGCCTGGGGGGGATGGGGCAATGAGCAGTTCTTC	CASSYAWGGWGNEQFF
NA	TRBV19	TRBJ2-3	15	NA	TGTGCCAGTAGTATCCTACGCACTAGCACAGATACGCAGTATTTT	CASSILRTSTDTQYF
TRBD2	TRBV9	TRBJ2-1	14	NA	TGTGCCAGCAGCGGGACTAGCGGGAGCTATGAGCAGTTCTTC	CASSGTSGSYEQFF
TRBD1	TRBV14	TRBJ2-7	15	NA	TGTGCCAGCAGCCCCCTTTGGACAGGGGGGGCCGAGCAGTACTTC	CASSPLWTGGAEQYF